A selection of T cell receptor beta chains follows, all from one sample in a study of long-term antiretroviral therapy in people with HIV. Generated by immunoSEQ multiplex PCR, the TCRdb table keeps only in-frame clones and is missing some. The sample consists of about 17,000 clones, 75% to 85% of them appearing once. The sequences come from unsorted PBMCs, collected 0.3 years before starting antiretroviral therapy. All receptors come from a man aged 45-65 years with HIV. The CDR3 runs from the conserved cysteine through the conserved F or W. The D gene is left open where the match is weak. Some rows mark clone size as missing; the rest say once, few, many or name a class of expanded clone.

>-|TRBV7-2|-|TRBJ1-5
TGTGCCAGCAGCTCGGGACATTATAGCAATCAGCCCCAGCATTTT
CASSSGHYSNQPQHF
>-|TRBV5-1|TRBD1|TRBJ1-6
TGCGCCAGCAGCATGGGACAGGGGGAGTATTCACCCCTCCACTTT
CASSMGQGEYSPLHF
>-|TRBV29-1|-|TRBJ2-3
TGCAGCGTCCCGGGTCGGTGGGAAGATACGCAGTATTTT
CSVPGRWEDTQYF
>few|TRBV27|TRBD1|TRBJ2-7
TGTGCCAGCAGTTTACACCGGGACAGGACTACCTACGAGCAGTACTTC
CASSLHRDRTTYEQYF
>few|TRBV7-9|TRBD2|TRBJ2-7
TGTGCCAGCAGCTGGACTAGCGGGCGTTCCTACGAGCAGTACTTC
CASSWTSGRSYEQYF
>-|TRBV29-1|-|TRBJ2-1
TGCAGCGTTGAAGATATTCTAGCTGACGAGCAGTTCTTC
CSVEDILADEQFF
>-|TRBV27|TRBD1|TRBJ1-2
TGTGCCAGCAGTTTTTGGAGGACAGGGAGTAGCGATGGCTACACCTTC
CASSFWRTGSSDGYTF
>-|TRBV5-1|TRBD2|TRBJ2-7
TGCGCCAGCAGTGGACTAGCGGGAGGAAGTTACGAGCAGTACTTC
CASSGLAGGSYEQYF
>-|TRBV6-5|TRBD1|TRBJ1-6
TGTGCCAGCAGTCGACAGGGGAACTCTAATTCACCCCTCCACTTT
CASSRQGNSNSPLHF
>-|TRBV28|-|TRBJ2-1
TGTGCCAGCAGCCTTGGCAATGAGCAGTTCTTC
CASSLGNEQFF
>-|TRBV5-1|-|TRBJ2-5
TGCGCCAGCAGCCGGAAGGGGCAAGAGACCCAGTACTTC
CASSRKGQETQYF
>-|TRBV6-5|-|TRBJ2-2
TGTGCCAGCGGACAAAGGGAAAGGGCCGGGGAGCTGTTTTTT
CASGQRERAGELFF
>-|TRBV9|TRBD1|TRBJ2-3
TGTGCCAGCAGCCCACCACAGGGGGCCCCCACTTTTTTT
CASSPPQGAPTFF
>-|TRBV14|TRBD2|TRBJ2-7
TGTGCCAGCAGTCATCGACTAGCGGGAGTCTACGAGCAGTACTTC
CASSHRLAGVYEQYF
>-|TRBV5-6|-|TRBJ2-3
TGTGCCAGCAGCCCTCGGTCAGGGACAGATACGCAGTATTTT
CASSPRSGTDTQYF
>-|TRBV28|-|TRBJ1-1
TGTGCCAGCGCGCCGGGGGTGGGCACTGAAGCTTTCTTT
CASAPGVGTEAFF
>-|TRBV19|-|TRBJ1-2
TGTGCCAGTGATAAGGGCTATGGCTACACCTTC
CASDKGYGYTF
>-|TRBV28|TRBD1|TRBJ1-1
TGTGGGGCGACAGGGTTGAACACTGAAGCTTTCTTT
CGATGLNTEAFF
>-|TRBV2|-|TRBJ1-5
TGTGACAGCAGTGGAGGGGGGTCGCCCCAGCATTTT
CDSSGGGSPQHF